The sequence of this TCR beta chain was determined in a study of beta chain features in type 1 diabetes. Markers CD45RO/CCR7/CD25/CD127/CD95/CD27 served to sort CD4+ naive, central memory, regulatory and stem cell-like memory cells. Broader study findings: When Type 1 diabetes patients were examined, their TCRB CDR3s proved moderately but significantly shorter in all four CD4+ subsets.

Since all of the isolated RNA was reverse transcribed, expressed TCRB transcripts were what got sequenced. Only in-frame clones appear in the TCRdb table, and some are missing; sequencing was by immunoSEQ multiplex PCR. Of roughly 140,000 clones listed, 40% to 60% are singletons. Trimming removed 8 bases from V and 0 bases from J, with 11 bases in between. The CDR3 sequence is 13 residues long. Germline values: CDR1 GTSNPN, CDR2 SVGIG (reference sequence). With regard to this clone: Its antigen is unidentified.

This clonotype was obtained from a man aged 18 to 35 in good health. The chain has TRBV30 and TRBJ1-5, with D possibly TRBD1 on 6 matching bases. The sequenced sample consisted of Tregs from blood. CDR3 nucleotide sequence: TGTGCCGTAGAACAGGGTAGCAATCAGCCCCAGCATTTT. Translated, it gives CAVEQGSNQPQHF. The variable domain in full, with the rest retrieved from reference TRBV30 and TRBJ1-5, is SQTIHQWPATLVQPVGSPLSLECTVEGTSNPNLYWYRQAAGRGLQLLFYSVGIGQISSEVPQNLSASRPQDRQFILSSKKLLLSDSGFYLCAVEQGSNQPQHFGDGTRLSIL.